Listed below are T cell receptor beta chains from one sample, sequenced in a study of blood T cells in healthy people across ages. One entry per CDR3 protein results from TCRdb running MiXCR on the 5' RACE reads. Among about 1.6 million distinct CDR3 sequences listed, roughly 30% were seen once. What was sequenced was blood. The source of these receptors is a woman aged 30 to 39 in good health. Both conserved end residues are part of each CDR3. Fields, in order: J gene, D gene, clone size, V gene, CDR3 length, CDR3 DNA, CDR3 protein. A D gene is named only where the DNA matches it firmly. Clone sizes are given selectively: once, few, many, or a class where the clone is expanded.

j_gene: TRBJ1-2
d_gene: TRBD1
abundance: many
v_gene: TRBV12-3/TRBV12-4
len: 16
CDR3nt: TGTGCCAGCAGCCACTCAGGGACAGTATCGGCATATGGCTACACCTTC
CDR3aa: CASSHSGTVSAYGYTF

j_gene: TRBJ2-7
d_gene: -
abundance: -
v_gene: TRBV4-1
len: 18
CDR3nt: TGCGCCAGCAGCCTCGGATCAGGGTCTCCACAACCTTACTACGGGCAGTACTTC
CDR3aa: CASSLGSGSPQPYYGQYF

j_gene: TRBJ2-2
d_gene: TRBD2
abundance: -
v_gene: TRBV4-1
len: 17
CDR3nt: TGCGCCAGCAGCCAAGAGGGTAGCGGGGGGAACACCGGGGAGCTGTTTTTT
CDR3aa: CASSQEGSGGNTGELFF

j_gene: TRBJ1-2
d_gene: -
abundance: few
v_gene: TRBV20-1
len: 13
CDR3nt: TGCAGTGCCCCGACGGGGAGTAACTATGGCTACACCTTC
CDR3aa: CSAPTGSNYGYTF

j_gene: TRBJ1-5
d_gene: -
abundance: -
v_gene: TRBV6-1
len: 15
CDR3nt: TGTGCCAGCAGTGATAGGCAGCCGGGCAATCAGCCCCAGCATTTT
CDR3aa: CASSDRQPGNQPQHF

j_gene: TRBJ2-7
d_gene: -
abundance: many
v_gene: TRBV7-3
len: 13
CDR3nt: TGTGCCAGCAGCCCCAGACAGGGAGGCGAGCAGTACTTC
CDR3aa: CASSPRQGGEQYF

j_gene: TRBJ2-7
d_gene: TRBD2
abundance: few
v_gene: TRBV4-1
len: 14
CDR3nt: TGCGCCAGCAGCCCAAGGACTAGCGCGAGAGAGCAGTACTTC
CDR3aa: CASSPRTSAREQYF

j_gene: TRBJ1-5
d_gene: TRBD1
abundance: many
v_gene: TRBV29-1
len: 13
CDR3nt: TGCAGCGTTGGGACAGGAAGAAATCAGCCCCAGCATTTT
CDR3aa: CSVGTGRNQPQHF

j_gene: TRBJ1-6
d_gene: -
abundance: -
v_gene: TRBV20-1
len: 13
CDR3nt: TGCAGTGCTGGAGACAAACAATGGGCTCCCCTCCACTTT
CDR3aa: CSAGDKQWAPLHF

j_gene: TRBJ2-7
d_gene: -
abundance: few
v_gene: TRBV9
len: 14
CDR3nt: TGTGCCAGCAGCGTCCGGGACTTTGGCTACGAGCAGTACTTC
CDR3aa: CASSVRDFGYEQYF

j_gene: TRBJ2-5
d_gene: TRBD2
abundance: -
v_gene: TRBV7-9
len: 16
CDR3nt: TGTGCCAGCAGCTTAAAGCCGGGAGGGCCAGGGGAGACCCAGTACTTC
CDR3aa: CASSLKPGGPGETQYF

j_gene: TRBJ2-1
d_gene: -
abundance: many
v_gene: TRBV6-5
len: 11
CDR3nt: TGTGCCAGCAGTCGTACCAATGAGCAGTTCTTC
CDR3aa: CASSRTNEQFF

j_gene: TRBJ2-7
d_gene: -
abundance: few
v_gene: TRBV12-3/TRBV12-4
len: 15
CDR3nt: TGTGCCAGCAGTTTATTTGGGCCGAGCTCCTACGAGCAGTACTTC
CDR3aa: CASSLFGPSSYEQYF

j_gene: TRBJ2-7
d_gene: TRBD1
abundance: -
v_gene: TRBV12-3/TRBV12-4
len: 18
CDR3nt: TGTGCCAGCAGTTTGGGACAGGGACCAATCGCACCGTACAATGAGCAGTACTTC
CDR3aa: CASSLGQGPIAPYNEQYF

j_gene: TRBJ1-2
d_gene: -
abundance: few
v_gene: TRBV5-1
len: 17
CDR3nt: TGCGCCAGCAGCTTGGAGGGGAAGGTAATTGGAGCCTATGGCTACACCTTC
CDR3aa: CASSLEGKVIGAYGYTF

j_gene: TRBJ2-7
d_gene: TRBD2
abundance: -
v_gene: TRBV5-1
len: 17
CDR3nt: TGCGCCAGCAGCGTTGGGACTAGCGGGAGGGCCTACTACGAGCAGTACTTC
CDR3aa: CASSVGTSGRAYYEQYF

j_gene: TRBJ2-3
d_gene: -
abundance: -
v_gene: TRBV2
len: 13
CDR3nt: TGTGTCAGCATGCGGGGACGCACAGATACGCAGTATTTT
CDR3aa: CVSMRGRTDTQYF

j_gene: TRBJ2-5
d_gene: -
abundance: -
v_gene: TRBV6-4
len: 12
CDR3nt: TGTGCCAGCAGTGACCCGCGGGGCCGGGTGTACTTC
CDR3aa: CASSDPRGRVYF

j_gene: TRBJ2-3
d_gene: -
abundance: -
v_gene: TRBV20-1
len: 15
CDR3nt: TGCAGTGCTAGAGAGTCTCCCCGGGGCACAGATACGCAGTATTTT
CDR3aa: CSARESPRGTDTQYF

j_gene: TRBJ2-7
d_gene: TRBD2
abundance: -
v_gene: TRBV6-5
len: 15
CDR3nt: TGTGCCAGCAGTTACTCGTCTAGCGGGAGCGGAGAGCAGTACTTC
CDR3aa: CASSYSSSGSGEQYF

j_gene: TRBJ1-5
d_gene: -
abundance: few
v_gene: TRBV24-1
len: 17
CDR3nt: TGTGCCACCAGTGATGGGGAGGACTCGAATAGCAATCAGCCCCAGCATTTT
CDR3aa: CATSDGEDSNSNQPQHF